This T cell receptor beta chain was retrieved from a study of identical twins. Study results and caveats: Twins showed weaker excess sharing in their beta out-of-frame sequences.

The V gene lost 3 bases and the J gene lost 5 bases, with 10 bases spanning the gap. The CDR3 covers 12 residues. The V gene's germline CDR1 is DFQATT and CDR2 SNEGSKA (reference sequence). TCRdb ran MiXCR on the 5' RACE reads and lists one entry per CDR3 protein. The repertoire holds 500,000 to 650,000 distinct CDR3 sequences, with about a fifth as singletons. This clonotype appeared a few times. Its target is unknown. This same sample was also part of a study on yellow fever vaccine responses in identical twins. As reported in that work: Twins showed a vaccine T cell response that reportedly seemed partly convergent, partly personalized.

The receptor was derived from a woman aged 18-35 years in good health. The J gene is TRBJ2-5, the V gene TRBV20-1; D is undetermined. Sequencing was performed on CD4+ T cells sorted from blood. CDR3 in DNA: TGCAGTGCTAGGGGTTCGGGTGAGACCCAGTACTTC. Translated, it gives CSARGSGETQYF.